The 21 T cell receptor beta chains presented below share a single source sample, sequenced in a study of CD8+ T cells in alopecia areata. The treatment was: oral pan-JAK inhibitor, 5-10 mg twice daily. Following extraction, RNA underwent reverse transcription to cDNA, which served as the sequencing template. This table comes from immunoSEQ multiplex PCR, and its TCRdb copy is limited to in-frame clones, with some not included. The data show fewer than 100,000 clones, 60% to 80% seen once. The specimen comprised CD8+ T cells sorted from blood, sampled between weeks 43 and 45, from a patient treated with tofacitinib. The receptors were gathered from a human donor with alopecia areata.

A word on this clone: One end of the junction fails to match germline, which may point to a read error. J is TRBJ2-7 and V is TRBV7-2, with 9 bases fitting TRBD1. This CDR3 has 14 amino acids. The V gene's germline CDR1 is SGHTA and CDR2 FQGNSA. The CDR3 region is CASTGQGCPYEQYF. CDR3 nucleotide sequence: TGCGCCAGCACTGGACAGGGGTGTCCCTACGAGCAGTACTTC.

V and J are TRBV9 and TRBJ2-7; 10 bases fit TRBD2. The CDR3 has 15 amino acids. V shed 4 bases, J shed 0 bases, and the junction held 4 bases outside the gene matches. From germline, CDR1 is SGDLS and CDR2 YYNGEE. This CDR3 reads CASSSSGGLSYEQYF. Written as DNA, the CDR3 is TGTGCCAGCAGCTCTAGCGGGGGACTCTCCTACGAGCAGTACTTC.

The CDR3 region has the DNA TGTGCCAGCAGTGAACTGGGACTTCACGAGCAGTACTTC. Translating gives CASSELGLHEQYF. The rearrangement joins TRBV6-1 to TRBJ2-7; D perhaps matches TRBD2 (6 bases). V gave up 2 bases and J gave up 5 bases, with 10 bases separating them. CDR1 and CDR2 from the germline V gene are MNHNS and SASEGT. The CDR3 is made up of 13 amino acids.

The chain couples TRBV4-2 to TRBJ2-7; D is unresolved. This CDR3 spans 12 amino acids. V dropped 4 bases and J dropped 6 bases, with 10 bases sitting between them. The germline V gene has CDR1 LGHNA and CDR2 YNFKEQ. The DNA of the CDR3 is TGTGCCAGCAGCCCCGGTAGGACCGAGCAGTACTTC. Translated: CASSPGRTEQYF.

This rearrangement joins TRBV19 to TRBJ2-7; TRBD1 is a possible D gene (6 bases). The CDR3 length is 13 residues. Germline V gene lookup returns CDR1 LNHDA and CDR2 SQIVND (reference sequence). V dropped 3 bases and J dropped 4 bases, with 10 bases sitting between them. The CDR3 loop is CASSIQGTYEQYF. CDR3 nucleotide sequence: TGTGCCAGTAGTATCCAGGGGACATACGAGCAGTACTTC.

The chain employs TRBV13 and TRBJ1-1; a possible D gene is TRBD1 (5 bases). V was clipped by 5 bases and J by 1 base, with 11 bases between them. The CDR3 extends over 14 amino acids. Germline loops: CDR1 PRHDT, CDR2 FYEKMQ (reference sequence). CDR3 in amino acids: CASSPQGPNTEAFF. The CDR3 DNA follows: TGTGCCAGCAGCCCCCAGGGCCCGAACACTGAAGCTTTCTTT.

The chain carries TRBV19 and TRBJ1-4; the D is unclear. Trimming shortened V by 2 bases and J by 5 bases, and 6 bases separated the two germline ends. The CDR3 contains 13 residues. The germline gives CDR1 LNHDA, CDR2 SQIVND (reference sequence). Written as DNA, the CDR3 is TGTGCCAGTAGTATACCGAGGAATGAAAAACTGTTTTTT. Its translation: CASSIPRNEKLFF. The full variable domain, rest sourced from reference TRBV19 and TRBJ1-4, is DGGITQSPKYLFRKEGQNVTLSCEQNLNHDAMYWYRQDPGQGLRLIYYSQIVNDFQKGDIAEGYSVSREKKESFPLTVTSAQKNPTAFYLCASSIPRNEKLFFGSGTQLSVL.

This rearrangement joins TRBV11-2 to TRBJ2-2; 7 bases are a match to TRBD2. The germline CDR1 and CDR2 sequences are SGHAT and FQNNGV. J gave up 8 bases and V 1 base, and 7 bases lay outside the gene matches. CDR3 length equals 15 residues. Here the CDR3 reads CASSLGGLVSGELFF. Written as DNA, the CDR3 is TGTGCCAGCAGCTTAGGCGGACTAGTTTCGGGGGAGCTGTTTTTT.

As DNA, the CDR3 is TGTGCCAGCAGGTCCACGAGCTCCTATAATTCACCCCTCCACTTT. This sequence encodes CASRSTSSYNSPLHF. This chain connects TRBV9 to TRBJ1-6; unclear D gene. CDR1 is SGDLS and CDR2 is YYNGEE in the germline V gene. The CDR3 runs 15 residues. Deletions cut 5 bases from V and 0 bases from J, with 9 bases between.

This chain links TRBV7-2 with TRBJ2-1; D ambiguous. Germline CDR1 reads SGHTA; CDR2 reads FQGNSA. V was shortened by 4 bases and J by 8 bases, with 9 bases between the two germline ends. The CDR3 covers 12 residues. Written as DNA, the CDR3 is TGTGCCAGCAGCTCCCCAAGCGATGAGCAGTTCTTC. Encoded protein: CASSSPSDEQFF. The whole variable domain, remainder taken from reference TRBV7-2 and TRBJ2-1, is GAGVSQSPSNKVTEKGKDVELRCDPISGHTALYWYRQSLGQGLEFLIYFQGNSAPDKSGLPSDRFSAERTGGSVSTLTIQRTQQEDSAVYLCASSSPSDEQFFGPGTRLTVL.

V usage is TRBV2 and J usage is TRBJ2-6, with TRBD1 matching 12 bases. The V gene end was trimmed by 6 bases and the J gene end by 1 base; junction bases not matched to a gene: 7. The CDR3 totals 18 residues. Germline CDR1 and CDR2: SNHLY and FYNNEI. CDR3 in amino acids: CASRGQGAFASGANVLTF. The CDR3 DNA is TGTGCCAGCAGGGGACAGGGGGCGTTTGCTTCTGGGGCCAACGTCCTGACTTTC.

This rearrangement joins TRBV6-5 to TRBJ2-5; D not certain. Germline CDR1 is MNHEY and CDR2 is SVGAGI. The CDR3 has 13 amino acids. The V gene lost 6 bases and the J gene lost 5 bases, with 13 bases spanning the gap. CDR3 in amino acids: CASSSLGWETQYF. For the CDR3, the DNA is TGTGCCAGCAGCAGTCTAGGGTGGGAGACCCAGTACTTC.

The sample holds a few counts of this clone. This sequence joins TRBV27 and TRBJ1-1; TRBD1 agrees at 8 bases. Trimming removed 6 bases from V and 0 bases from J; junction bases left unmatched: 9. Per the germline V gene, CDR1 is MNHEY and CDR2 is SMNVEV (reference sequence). The CDR3 contains 16 residues. Here the CDR3 reads CASSPSTGEVNTEAFF. Here the CDR3 DNA reads TGTGCCAGCAGCCCATCGACAGGGGAGGTGAACACTGAAGCTTTCTTT.

The rearrangement uses TRBV6-5 and TRBJ2-5; D possibly corresponds to TRBD2 (5 bases). V shed 2 bases and J shed 4 bases, with 14 bases lying between them. The germline V gene has CDR1 MNHEY and CDR2 SVGAGI. The CDR3 is 15 residues long. CDR3 sequence reads: CASSYIEGMGETQYF. DNA for the CDR3: TGTGCCAGCAGTTACATAGAGGGTATGGGAGAGACCCAGTACTTC.

This clone was observed once. The chain couples TRBV4-3 to TRBJ1-5; no definite D call. Germline CDR1 LGHNA, CDR2 YSLEER. The CDR3 covers 15 residues. The V gene lost 0 bases and the J gene lost 6 bases, with 12 bases spanning the gap. The DNA for the CDR3 is TGCGCCAGCAGCCAAGATATGTCGGCAGGTCAGCCCCAGCATTTT. This sequence encodes CASSQDMSAGQPQHF.

This sequence joins TRBV9 and TRBJ2-7, with D possibly matching TRBD2 (6 bases). Trimming took 5 bases from V and 0 from J, leaving 12 bases between them. From germline, CDR1 is SGDLS and CDR2 YYNGEE. The CDR3 runs 14 residues. As DNA, the CDR3 is TGTGCCAGCAGTGGACGGGGGAGCTCCTACGAGCAGTACTTC. It yields the protein CASSGRGSSYEQYF.

The chain couples TRBV27 to TRBJ1-2; 11 bases match TRBD1. Germline lookup yields CDR1 MNHEY and CDR2 SMNVEV (reference sequence). V was pared by 6 bases and J by 0 bases, with 3 bases of the junction left unmatched. This CDR3 comprises 15 residues. The CDR3 reads CASRGTGGSNYGYTF. CDR3 DNA sequence: TGTGCCAGCAGAGGGACAGGGGGGTCTAACTATGGCTACACCTTC.

The V and J genes are TRBV7-8 and TRBJ2-7; the match to TRBD1 covers 8 bases. J lost 3 bases, V lost 5 bases, and 6 bases had no gene match. The CDR3 covers 14 residues. Germline V lookup: CDR1 SGHVS, CDR2 FQNEAQ. The chain's CDR3 is CASSAYDRGYEQYF. The CDR3, as DNA: TGTGCCAGCAGCGCCTACGACAGGGGCTACGAGCAGTACTTC.

The J gene is TRBJ2-7, the V gene TRBV29-1; possibly TRBD1 for D (6 bases). CDR3 length equals 13 residues. The germline V gene encodes CDR1 SQVTM and CDR2 ANQGSEA. The germline V and J ends were trimmed by 4 bases and 2 bases, with 12 bases remaining between them. CDR3 protein: CSVVLRGTYEQYF. The CDR3 nucleotides are TGCAGCGTTGTGCTCAGGGGAACCTACGAGCAGTACTTC.

The V and J genes are TRBV4-3 and TRBJ1-1; D unresolved. Looked up from germline, CDR1 is LGHNA and CDR2 is YSLEER. This CDR3 region has 17 residues. Trimming cost V 0 bases and J 3 bases, with 17 bases left between them. Here the CDR3 reads CASSQDGKGSSDTEAFF. The CDR3 nucleotides are TGCGCCAGCAGCCAAGATGGGAAGGGATCTAGTGACACTGAAGCTTTCTTT.

The rearrangement uses TRBV4-3 and TRBJ2-7, with D perhaps matching TRBD1 or TRBD2 (5 bases each). The V gene's germline CDR1 is LGHNA and CDR2 YSLEER. Trimming pared 1 base from V and 0 bases from J, leaving 10 bases between. The CDR3 sequence is 15 residues long. The CDR3 loop reads CASSQGSGTSYEQYF. The CDR3 DNA follows: TGCGCCAGCAGCCAAGGTTCGGGGACCTCCTACGAGCAGTACTTC.